This entry is about one T cell receptor beta chain. TCRdb's table, derived via immunoSEQ multiplex PCR, lists solely in-frame clones and lacks some. The sample holds around 220,000 clones, 90% seen once. The CDR3 runs 14 residues. V lost 5 bases and J lost 0; bases outside the gene matches: 1. Looked up from germline, CDR1 is SGHVS and CDR2 is FNYEAQ. Which cohort a participant joined came from the clinical history participants gave. It was within 2 weeks before study entry that exposed participants met a COVID-19 case. The data stem from a study of blood T cell repertoires in COVID-19. Study context: Acute and convalescent COVID-19 specimens originated in the United States, Italy and Spain. From T cells, B-cell-depleted T cells, or PBMCs came the material, which was cDNA or gDNA.

The receptor was derived from a man aged 25-45 years who had been exposed to COVID-19. The chain couples TRBV7-6 to TRBJ2-3; 8 nucleotides align to TRBD1. Sample: PBMCs or T cells enriched from blood (not recorded which). The CDR3 coding sequence is TGTGCCAGCAGCGCAGGGGGCAGCACAGATACGCAGTATTTT. Protein: CASSAGGSTDTQYF.